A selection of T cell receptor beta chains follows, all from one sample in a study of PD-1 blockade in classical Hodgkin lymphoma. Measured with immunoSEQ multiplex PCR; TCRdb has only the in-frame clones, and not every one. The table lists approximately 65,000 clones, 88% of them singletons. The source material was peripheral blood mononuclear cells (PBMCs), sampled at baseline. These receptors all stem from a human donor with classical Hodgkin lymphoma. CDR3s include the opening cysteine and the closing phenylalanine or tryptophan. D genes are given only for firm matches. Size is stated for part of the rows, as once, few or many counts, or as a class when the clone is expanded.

CASSLRGDQPQHF | TGTGCCAGCAGCTTACGGGGGGATCAGCCCCAGCATTTT | TRBV5-6 | NA | NA | 13 | TRBJ1-5
CAAGYLGAGGELFF | TGTGCCGCAGGGTATCTGGGGGCTGGCGGGGAGCTGTTTTTT | TRBV6-1 | NA | NA | 14 | TRBJ2-2
CASSVVPPGKRDTEAFF | TGTGCCAGCAGCGTAGTCCCCCCAGGGAAAAGGGACACTGAAGCTTTCTTT | TRBV9 | few | NA | 17 | TRBJ1-1
CASSSTGTGGKSYF | TGTGCCAGCAGCTCTACCGGGACAGGGGGCAAATCGTACTTC | TRBV7-7 | NA | TRBD1 | 14 | TRBJ2-5
CASSPYGGEQYF | TGTGCCAGCAGCCCTTACGGGGGAGAGCAGTACTTC | TRBV7-6 | NA | NA | 12 | TRBJ2-7
CASSRDSNYGYTF | TGTGCCAGCTCCCGGGACAGCAACTATGGCTACACCTTC | TRBV9 | NA | TRBD1 | 13 | TRBJ1-2
CASRQDSVFPGYTF | TGCGCCAGCAGACAGGATTCAGTCTTTCCCGGCTACACCTTC | TRBV5-1 | once | NA | 14 | TRBJ1-2
CASSLFDGGGEAFF | TGTGCCAGCAGCTTGTTTGACGGCGGGGGTGAAGCTTTCTTT | TRBV11-2 | few | NA | 14 | TRBJ1-1
CASNPLGRVDTIYF | TGTGCCAGCAACCCTTTGGGTAGGGTTGACACCATATATTTT | TRBV11-2 | NA | NA | 14 | TRBJ1-3
CASSPRGNYGYTF | TGTGCCAGCAGCCCCCGGGGAAACTATGGCTACACCTTC | TRBV13 | NA | NA | 13 | TRBJ1-2
CASSPGPGTGGARTEAFF | TGTGCCAGCAGTCCAGGGCCCGGGACAGGGGGCGCGAGAACTGAAGCTTTCTTT | TRBV2 | NA | TRBD1 | 18 | TRBJ1-1
CASSFRDAGEQYF | TGTGCCAGCAGCTTTAGGGACGCGGGGGAGCAGTACTTC | TRBV7-8 | NA | NA | 13 | TRBJ2-7
CASSAQGAMSQPQHF | TGTGCCAGCAGCGCACAGGGGGCAATGAGCCAGCCCCAGCATTTT | TRBV9 | once | TRBD1 | 15 | TRBJ1-5
CASRSQFPSYEQYF | TGTGCCAGTCGATCACAGTTTCCGTCCTACGAGCAGTACTTC | TRBV6-6 | NA | NA | 14 | TRBJ2-7
CASSQASGGARNEQFF | TGTGCCAGCAGCCAAGCTAGCGGGGGGGCGAGGAATGAGCAGTTCTTC | TRBV7-6 | NA | TRBD2 | 16 | TRBJ2-1
CASSLGQGGYEQYF | TGTGCCAGCAGTTTAGGGCAGGGGGGATACGAGCAGTACTTC | TRBV27 | NA | NA | 14 | TRBJ2-7
CASSGPGQGRNSPLHF | TGTGCCAGCAGTGGACCCGGACAGGGACGGAATTCACCCCTCCACTTT | TRBV6-1 | few | TRBD1 | 16 | TRBJ1-6
CASSLDGEGEKLFF | TGCGCCAGCAGCTTGGATGGGGAGGGTGAAAAACTGTTTTTT | TRBV5-1 | NA | NA | 14 | TRBJ1-4
CASSRTGGSNYGYTF | TGTGCCAGCAGCCGGACCGGGGGATCTAACTATGGCTACACCTTC | TRBV27 | NA | NA | 15 | TRBJ1-2
CASSPRSNRAYGYTF | TGTGCCAGCAGCCCCCGTTCAAACAGGGCTTACGGCTACACCTTC | TRBV28 | NA | NA | 15 | TRBJ1-2
CASSVTGSSYEQYF | TGCGCCAGCAGTGTGACAGGGAGCTCCTACGAGCAGTACTTC | TRBV5-1 | NA | TRBD1 | 14 | TRBJ2-7
CASSQDPAGLNEQFF | TGTGCCAGCAGCCAAGATCCAGCGGGGCTCAATGAGCAGTTCTTC | TRBV4-2 | NA | TRBD2 | 15 | TRBJ2-1
CASSHALTYEQYF | TGTGCCAGCAGTCATGCCCTAACCTACGAGCAGTACTTC | TRBV28 | once | NA | 13 | TRBJ2-7
CASSNPGDPNYGYTF | TGTGCCAGCAGTAACCCCGGGGACCCTAACTATGGCTACACCTTC | TRBV6-6 | NA | NA | 15 | TRBJ1-2
CASRRGFTDTQYF | TGTGCCAGCAGGCGGGGTTTCACAGATACGCAGTATTTT | TRBV6-5 | NA | NA | 13 | TRBJ2-3
CASSRQSQETQYF | TGTGCCAGCTCACGGCAGTCGCAAGAGACCCAGTACTTC | TRBV18 | NA | NA | 13 | TRBJ2-5
CASSYPTSGGEEQFF | TGTGCCAGCAGTTACCCGACTAGCGGGGGGGAAGAGCAGTTCTTC | TRBV6-6 | NA | TRBD2 | 15 | TRBJ2-1
CASSVARAGNTIYF | TGTGCCAGCAGCGTAGCCAGGGCCGGAAACACCATATATTTT | TRBV9 | NA | NA | 14 | TRBJ1-3
CASSTSGTHPYNEQFF | TGTGCCAGCAGTACATCCGGGACACATCCCTACAATGAGCAGTTCTTC | TRBV6-6 | few | NA | 16 | TRBJ2-1
CAWSVSEYGYTF | TGTGCCTGGAGTGTCAGCGAGTATGGCTACACCTTC | TRBV30 | NA | NA | 12 | TRBJ1-2
CASRQGAHGYTF | TGCGCCAGCCGGCAGGGGGCGCATGGCTACACCTTC | TRBV10-1 | NA | TRBD1 | 12 | TRBJ1-2
CAWNGQAGGEAFF | TGTGCCTGGAACGGACAGGCGGGGGGTGAAGCTTTCTTT | TRBV30 | NA | TRBD1 | 13 | TRBJ1-1
CASSQTQGTPQHF | TGTGCCAGCAGCCAAACCCAGGGGACCCCCCAGCATTTT | TRBV14 | NA | NA | 13 | TRBJ1-5
CAISESRGAGTEAFF | TGTGCCATCAGTGAGTCCCGGGGGGCGGGGACTGAAGCTTTCTTT | TRBV10-3 | NA | NA | 15 | TRBJ1-1
CASSPQGYEQYF | TGTGCCAGCAGCCCTCAGGGGTACGAGCAGTACTTC | TRBV12-2 | NA | NA | 12 | TRBJ2-7
CASSLTGVQETQYF | TGTGCCAGCAGCTTAACGGGGGTCCAAGAGACCCAGTACTTC | TRBV7-3 | NA | NA | 14 | TRBJ2-5
CASSPRGGDTYEQYF | TGTGCCAGCAGCCCCCGTGGAGGGGACACCTACGAGCAGTACTTC | TRBV9 | NA | NA | 15 | TRBJ2-7